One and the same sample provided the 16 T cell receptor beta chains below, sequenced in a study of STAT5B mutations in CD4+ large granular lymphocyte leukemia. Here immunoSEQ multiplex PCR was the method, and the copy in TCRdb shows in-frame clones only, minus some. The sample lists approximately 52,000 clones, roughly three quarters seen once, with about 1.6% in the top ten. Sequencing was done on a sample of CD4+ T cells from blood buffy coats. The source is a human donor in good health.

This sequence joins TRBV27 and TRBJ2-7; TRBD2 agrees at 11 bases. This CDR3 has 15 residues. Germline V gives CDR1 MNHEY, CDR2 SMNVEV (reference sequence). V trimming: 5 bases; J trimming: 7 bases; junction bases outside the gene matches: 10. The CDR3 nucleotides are TGTGCCAGCAGTCCCCTAGCGGGGGGATCAAAAGAGCAGTACTTC. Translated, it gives CASSPLAGGSKEQYF.

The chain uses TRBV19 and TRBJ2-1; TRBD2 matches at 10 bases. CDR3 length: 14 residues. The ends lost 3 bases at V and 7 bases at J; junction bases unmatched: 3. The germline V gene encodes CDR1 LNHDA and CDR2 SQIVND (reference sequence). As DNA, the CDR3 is TGTGCCAGTAGTATGGGACTAGCGACTAATGAGCAGTTCTTC. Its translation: CASSMGLATNEQFF.

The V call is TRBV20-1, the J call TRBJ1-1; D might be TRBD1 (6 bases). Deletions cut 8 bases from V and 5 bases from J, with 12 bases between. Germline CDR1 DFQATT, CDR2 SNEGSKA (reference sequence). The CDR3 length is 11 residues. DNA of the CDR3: TGCAGTCTTCAGGGGTGGACTGAAGCTTTCTTT. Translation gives CSLQGWTEAFF.

In DNA form, the CDR3 reads TGCAGCGTTGAAGAGATGAGGAGGACCGGGGAGCTGTTTTTT. This gives the protein CSVEEMRRTGELFF. The chain employs TRBV29-1 and TRBJ2-2; D possibly corresponds to TRBD2 (5 bases). Germline CDR1 reads SQVTM; CDR2 reads ANQGSEA. This CDR3 is built from 14 residues. V was shortened by 0 bases and J by 5 bases, with 10 bases between the two germline ends.

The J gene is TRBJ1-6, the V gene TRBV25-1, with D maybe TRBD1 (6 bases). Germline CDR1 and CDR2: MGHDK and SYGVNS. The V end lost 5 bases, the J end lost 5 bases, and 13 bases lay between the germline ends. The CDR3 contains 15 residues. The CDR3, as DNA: TGTGCCAGCAGTACGCGAAGGACAGATAATTCACCCCTCCACTTT. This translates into CASSTRRTDNSPLHF.

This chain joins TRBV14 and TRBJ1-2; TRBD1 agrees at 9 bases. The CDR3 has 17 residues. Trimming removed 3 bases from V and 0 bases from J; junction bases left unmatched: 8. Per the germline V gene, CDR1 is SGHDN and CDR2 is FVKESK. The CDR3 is CASSQVGTGIPNYGYTF. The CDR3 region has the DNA TGTGCCAGCAGCCAGGTCGGGACAGGGATCCCTAACTATGGCTACACCTTC.

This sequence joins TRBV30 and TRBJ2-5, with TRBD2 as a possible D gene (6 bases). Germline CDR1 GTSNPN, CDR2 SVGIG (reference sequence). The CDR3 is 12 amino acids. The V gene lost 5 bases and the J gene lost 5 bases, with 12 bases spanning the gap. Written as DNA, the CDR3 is TGTGCCTGGTCGAGAGGAGGGGAGACCCAGTACTTC. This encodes CAWSRGGETQYF.

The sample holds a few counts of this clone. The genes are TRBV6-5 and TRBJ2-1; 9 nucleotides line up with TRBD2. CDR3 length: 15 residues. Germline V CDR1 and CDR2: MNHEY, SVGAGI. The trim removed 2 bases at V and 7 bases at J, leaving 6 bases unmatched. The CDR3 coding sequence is TGTGCCAGCAGTTACACCGCTAGCGGGGATAATGAGCAGTTCTTC. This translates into CASSYTASGDNEQFF.

CDR3 coding DNA: TGTGCCAGCTTCCCCTCAGCCGAGGGGGGCCGTGGCTACACCTTC. It translates to CASFPSAEGGRGYTF. The chain employs TRBV18 and TRBJ1-2; D perhaps matches TRBD1 (6 bases). V was trimmed by 7 bases and J by 7 bases, leaving 22 bases between them. Germline V CDR1 and CDR2: KGHSH, LQKENI. This CDR3 region has 15 residues.

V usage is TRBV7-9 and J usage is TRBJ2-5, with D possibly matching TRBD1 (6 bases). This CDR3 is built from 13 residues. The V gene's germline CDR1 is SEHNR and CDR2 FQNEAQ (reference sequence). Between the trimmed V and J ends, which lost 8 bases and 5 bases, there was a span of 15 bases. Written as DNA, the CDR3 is TGTGCCAGCTCCAGGGGTTCGCAGGAGACCCAGTACTTC. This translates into CASSRGSQETQYF.

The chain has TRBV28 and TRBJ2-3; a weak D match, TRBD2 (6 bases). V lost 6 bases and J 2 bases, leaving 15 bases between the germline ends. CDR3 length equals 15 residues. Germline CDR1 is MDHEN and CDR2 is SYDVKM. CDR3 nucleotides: TGTGCCAGCAGGGATAGGGAGGCCCTCACAGATACGCAGTATTTT. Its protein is CASRDREALTDTQYF. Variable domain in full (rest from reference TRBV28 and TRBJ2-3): DVKVTQSSRYLVKRTGEKVFLECVQDMDHENMFWYRQDPGLGLRLIYFSYDVKMKEKGDIPEGYSVSREKKERFSLILESASTNQTSMYLCASRDREALTDTQYFGPGTRLTVL.

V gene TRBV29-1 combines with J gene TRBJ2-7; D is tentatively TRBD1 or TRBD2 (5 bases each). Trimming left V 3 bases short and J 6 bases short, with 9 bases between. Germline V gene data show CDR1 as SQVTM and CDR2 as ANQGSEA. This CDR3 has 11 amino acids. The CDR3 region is CSVDEGSEQYF. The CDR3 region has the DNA TGCAGCGTTGACGAGGGGAGCGAGCAGTACTTC.

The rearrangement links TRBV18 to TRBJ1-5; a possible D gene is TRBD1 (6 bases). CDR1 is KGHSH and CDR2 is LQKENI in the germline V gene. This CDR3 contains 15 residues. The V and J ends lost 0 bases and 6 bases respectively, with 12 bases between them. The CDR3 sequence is CASSPPGQGFQPQHF. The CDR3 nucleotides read TGTGCCAGCTCACCACCGGGGCAGGGGTTTCAGCCCCAGCATTTT.

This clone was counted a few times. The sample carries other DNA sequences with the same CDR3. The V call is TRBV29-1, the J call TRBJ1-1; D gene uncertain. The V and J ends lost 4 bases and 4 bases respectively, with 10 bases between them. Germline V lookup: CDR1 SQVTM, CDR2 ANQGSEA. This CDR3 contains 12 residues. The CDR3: CSVVILGTEAFF. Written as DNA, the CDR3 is TGCAGCGTTGTGATCTTGGGCACTGAAGCTTTCTTT.

CDR3 DNA sequence: TGTGCCAGCGACCGGGACAGAAACTACGAGCAGTACTTC. It encodes CASDRDRNYEQYF. The chain combines TRBV2 with TRBJ2-7, with 7 bases matching TRBD1. Trimming cost V 8 bases and J 3 bases; bases outside gene matches: 7. CDR3 length: 13 residues. Germline CDR1 is SNHLY and CDR2 is FYNNEI. Together with reference TRBV2 and TRBJ2-7, the CDR3 gives the full variable domain: EPEVTQTPSHQVTQMGQEVILRCVPISNHLYFYWYRQILGQKVEFLVSFYNNEISEKSEIFDDQFSVERPDGSNFTLKIRSTKLEDSAMYFCASDRDRNYEQYFGPGTRLTVT.

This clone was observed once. CDR3 protein: CASSQEDRAEDEAFF. In nucleotides, the CDR3 is TGTGCCAGCAGCCAAGAAGACAGGGCCGAAGATGAAGCTTTCTTT. The chain links TRBV4-2 to TRBJ1-1; 7 bases match TRBD1. The ends lost 0 bases at V and 7 bases at J; junction bases unmatched: 8. The CDR3 covers 15 residues. Germline lookup yields CDR1 LGHNA and CDR2 YNFKEQ.